This T cell receptor beta chain derives from a study of cytomegalovirus exposure and HLA in healthy donors. The PCR was carried out with 60 Vbeta primers and 13 Jbeta primers. Sequenced by immunoSEQ multiplex PCR; TCRdb stores in-frame clones only, minus some. This sample has tens of thousands of clones; less than 80% occur once, and the top ten carry around 10%. The CDR3 contains 14 residues. Sequenced sample: PBMCs. The chain combines TRBV21-1 with TRBJ2-5; the table assigns TRBD1, which was not confirmed against the DNA. TRBV21-1 is a pseudogene segment. The TCR comes from a woman in her thirties or forties in good health and CMV-seropositive. The CDR3 DNA is TGTGCCAGCAGCAAAGGACAGGGAAAAGAGACCCAGTACTTC. It encodes CASSKGQGKETQYF.